The next 24 T cell receptor beta chains were all read from a single sample in a study of pediatric ulcerative colitis. The protocol was immunoSEQ multiplex PCR, while the TCRdb copy is restricted to in-frame clones and leaves out a portion. This table has some 50,000 clones, around 78% appearing once. Rectal tissue came from one to two pinch biopsies taken at colonoscopy. Sequenced sample: gut tissue. The receptors stem from a girl aged 5-17 years with moderate ulcerative colitis.

The chain joins TRBV7-6 to TRBJ2-2, with D possibly TRBD2 on 6 matching bases. The CDR3 is 12 amino acids. V dropped 5 bases and J dropped 8 bases, with 9 bases sitting between them. Germline V gene sequence: CDR1 SGHVS, CDR2 FNYEAQ. The DNA for the CDR3 is TGTGCCAGCAGCGGGCGGGGAGGGGAGCTGTTTTTT. This sequence encodes CASSGRGGELFF.

The V gene is TRBV6-1, the J gene TRBJ1-4, with D tentatively TRBD1 (6 bases). The CDR3 has 13 amino acids. V was clipped by 8 bases and J by 7 bases, with 14 bases between them. CDR1 MNHNS and CDR2 SASEGT come from the germline V gene. The CDR3 loop is CASGRGSGEKLFF. The DNA of the CDR3 is TGTGCCAGCGGCAGGGGATCTGGTGAAAAACTGTTTTTT.

This rearrangement joins TRBV19 to TRBJ1-4, with D uncertain. The V gene lost 6 bases and the J gene lost 6 bases, with 17 bases spanning the gap. Germline assignment: CDR1 LNHDA and CDR2 SQIVND (reference sequence). The CDR3 is 15 residues long. CDR3 protein: CASSDQFGQYEKLFF. In nucleotides, the CDR3 is TGTGCCAGTAGCGATCAGTTCGGTCAGTATGAAAAACTGTTTTTT.

V usage is TRBV18 and J usage is TRBJ1-2, with TRBD1 as a possible D gene (6 bases). The CDR3 consists of 14 residues. V lost 2 bases, J lost 2 bases, and 9 bases lay in between. CDR1 KGHSH and CDR2 LQKENI come from the germline V gene. The CDR3, as DNA: TGTGCCAGCTCACCAGTGGACAGAAACTATGGCTACACCTTC. It specifies CASSPVDRNYGYTF.

The chain has TRBV5-1 and TRBJ1-6; 12 bases fit TRBD1. V shed 4 bases and J 0 bases; nucleotides not matched to a gene: 5. The CDR3 has 18 amino acids. The germline CDR1 and CDR2 sequences are SGHRS and YFSETQ. The DNA for the CDR3 is TGCGCCAGCAGCCCGGGACAGGGGGCGAGCTCCTATAATTCACCCCTCCACTTT. Its protein is CASSPGQGASSYNSPLHF.

The V and J genes are TRBV25-1 and TRBJ1-3; D call uncertain. The germline V and J ends were trimmed by 4 bases and 0 bases, with 16 bases remaining between them. Germline CDR1 MGHDK, CDR2 SYGVNS. This CDR3 has 17 residues. The CDR3 DNA sequence: TGTGCCAGCAGTGTAACCCTAGGAACGCACTCTGGAAACACCATATATTTT. Amino acid sequence: CASSVTLGTHSGNTIYF.

The chain combines TRBV5-4 with TRBJ2-7; 9 bases agree with TRBD2. J was trimmed by 3 bases and V by 3 bases; bases with no gene match: 10. The V gene's germline CDR1 is SGHNT and CDR2 YYREEE (reference sequence). The CDR3 consists of 16 residues. The CDR3 sequence is CASSSGSGLAIYEQYF. The CDR3 DNA sequence: TGTGCCAGCAGCTCCGGTTCGGGACTAGCAATCTACGAGCAGTACTTC.

The chain has TRBV19 and TRBJ2-7, with D tentatively TRBD1 or TRBD2 (6 bases each). Per the germline V gene, CDR1 is LNHDA and CDR2 is SQIVND (reference sequence). The CDR3 has 13 residues. V shed 7 bases and J shed 3 bases, with 13 bases lying between them. CDR3 region: CASMVQGGYEQYF. Here the CDR3 DNA reads TGTGCCAGTATGGTACAGGGAGGCTACGAGCAGTACTTC. The full variable domain, rest sourced from reference TRBV19 and TRBJ2-7, is DGGITQSPKYLFRKEGQNVTLSCEQNLNHDAMYWYRQDPGQGLRLIYYSQIVNDFQKGDIAEGYSVSREKKESFPLTVTSAQKNPTAFYLCASMVQGGYEQYFGPGTRLTVT.

This clone has more than one count but fewer than ten. The chain uses TRBV18 and TRBJ1-6, with D possibly matching TRBD1 (6 bases). Trimming took off 6 bases at V and 5 bases at J, with 11 bases between the two ends. Germline CDR1 reads KGHSH; CDR2 reads LQKENI. This CDR3 has 14 residues. CDR3 residues: CASSTAGDNSPLHF. The DNA for the CDR3 is TGTGCCAGCTCCACGGCAGGGGATAATTCACCCCTCCACTTT.

This clone occurred a few times. The chain uses TRBV9 and TRBJ1-2, with D uncertain. Germline values: CDR1 SGDLS, CDR2 YYNGEE. Trimming removed 3 bases from V and 1 base from J, with 1 base in between. This CDR3 region has 11 residues. CDR3 nucleotides: TGTGCCAGCAGCGATAACTATGGCTACACCTTC. Encoded protein: CASSDNYGYTF.

The rearrangement uses TRBV11-2 and TRBJ2-5; possible D gene TRBD1, 5 bases. V lost 5 bases, J lost 4 bases, and 20 bases lay in between. The CDR3 has 16 residues. CDR1 and CDR2 from the germline V gene are SGHAT and FQNNGV. The CDR3 DNA follows: TGTGCCAGCAGCCTACCCGGGTTGGGAACAGGAGAGACCCAGTACTTC. It translates to CASSLPGLGTGETQYF.

The chain employs TRBV10-2 and TRBJ2-1; TRBD2 matches 12 bases. This CDR3 spans 14 amino acids. V lost 6 bases and J lost 9; bases outside the gene matches: 6. From germline, CDR1 is WSHSY and CDR2 SAAADI. This CDR3 reads CASRPSGRAGEQFF. The CDR3 DNA follows: TGCGCCAGCAGGCCTAGCGGGAGGGCCGGTGAGCAGTTCTTC.

CDR3 region: CASSSSEGWLGYTF. The CDR3 region has the DNA TGTGCCAGCAGCTCAAGTGAAGGGTGGCTCGGCTACACCTTC. The chain carries TRBV7-9 and TRBJ1-2; D unresolved. Germline CDR1 reads SEHNR; CDR2 reads FQNEAQ (reference sequence). The CDR3 has 14 amino acids. V lost 4 bases and J 8 bases, leaving 17 bases between the germline ends.

V is TRBV28 and J is TRBJ2-3, with TRBD2 identical over 11 bases. From germline, CDR1 is MDHEN and CDR2 SYDVKM. The CDR3 is made up of 16 amino acids. With V trimmed by 5 bases and J by 4 bases, 8 bases remained unmatched. DNA of the CDR3: TGTGCCAGCAGTCGAACATTTAGCGGGAGGGCAGATACGCAGTATTTT. Residues: CASSRTFSGRADTQYF. Together with reference TRBV28 and TRBJ2-3, the CDR3 gives the full variable domain: DVKVTQSSRYLVKRTGEKVFLECVQDMDHENMFWYRQDPGLGLRLIYFSYDVKMKEKGDIPEGYSVSREKKERFSLILESASTNQTSMYLCASSRTFSGRADTQYFGPGTRLTVL.

This chain links TRBV5-1 with TRBJ2-7; 8 bases line up with TRBD1. The germline CDR1 and CDR2 sequences are SGHRS and YFSETQ. This CDR3 spans 12 amino acids. The V segment lost 1 base and the J segment 6 bases; nucleotides outside the gene matches: 0. The DNA of the CDR3 is TGCGCCAGCAGCTTGACAGGGGGCGAGCAGTACTTC. Translated: CASSLTGGEQYF.

The gene calls are TRBV11-2 and TRBJ2-1; a weak D match, TRBD2 (5 bases). This CDR3 is built from 14 residues. The germline gives CDR1 SGHAT, CDR2 FQNNGV. The V end lost 2 bases, the J end lost 5 bases, and 10 bases lay between the germline ends. The CDR3 here is CASSLQSGNNEQFF. CDR3 DNA: TGTGCCAGCAGCTTACAATCGGGAAACAATGAGCAGTTCTTC.

The chain employs TRBV6-4 and TRBJ2-1, with 13 bases lining up with TRBD2. Trimming at V came to 6 bases and at J to 4 bases, leaving 6 bases not matched to a gene. The CDR3 spans 16 residues. Germline V gene lookup returns CDR1 MRHNA and CDR2 SNTAGT. The CDR3 DNA is TGTGCCAGCAGCCGGACTAGCGGGAGCTCTTACAATGAGCAGTTCTTC. This encodes CASSRTSGSSYNEQFF.

For the CDR3, the DNA is TGTGCCAGTAGTATAGAGGTATGGACTGAAGCTTTCTTT. Translating gives CASSIEVWTEAFF. The V and J genes are TRBV19 and TRBJ1-1; D remains unclear. Germline-derived CDR1 and CDR2 are LNHDA and SQIVND (reference sequence). The CDR3 contains 13 residues. Between the trimmed V and J ends, which lost 0 bases and 5 bases, there was a span of 7 bases.

This clone was seen only a few times. The rearrangement links TRBV4-2 to TRBJ1-3; a weak D match, TRBD1 (5 bases). The germline V gene encodes CDR1 LGHNA and CDR2 YNFKEQ. The CDR3 spans 19 residues. Trimming cost V 0 bases and J 0 bases, with 18 bases left between them. CDR3 sequence: CASSQDLGRVGGSGNTIYF. CDR3 sequence (DNA): TGTGCCAGCAGCCAAGATCTTGGCAGGGTTGGGGGCTCTGGAAACACCATATATTTT.

There are a few counts of this clone. This chain joins TRBV5-1 and TRBJ1-1, with a possible D match to TRBD1 (5 bases). Germline V gene sequence: CDR1 SGHRS, CDR2 YFSETQ. The CDR3 is made up of 16 amino acids. The V end lost 4 bases, the J end lost 5 bases, and 21 bases lay between the germline ends. CDR3 residues: CASSVGQTPRGTEAFF. DNA for the CDR3: TGCGCCAGCAGCGTGGGGCAGACGCCCAGAGGGACTGAAGCTTTCTTT.

The CDR3 nucleotides are TGCGCCAGCAGCCGGGGACAGGGTAAGGAGACCCAGTACTTC. It encodes CASSRGQGKETQYF. The chain carries TRBV5-1 and TRBJ2-5; TRBD1 matches at 9 bases. Germline V CDR1 and CDR2: SGHRS, YFSETQ. This CDR3 is built from 14 residues. V lost 4 bases to trimming and J lost 5 bases; unmatched junction nucleotides: 6.

This chain connects TRBV18 to TRBJ2-3; 11 bases agree with TRBD2. V was clipped by 8 bases and J by 4 bases; unmatched bases: 5. Looked up from germline, CDR1 is KGHSH and CDR2 is LQKENI. The CDR3 runs to 14 residues. CDR3 sequence (DNA): TGTGCCAGCGCAGGACTAGCGGGCCCAGATACGCAGTATTTT. Translated, it gives CASAGLAGPDTQYF.

This sequence joins TRBV5-1 and TRBJ2-7, with 7 bases lining up with TRBD1. Germline CDR1 SGHRS, CDR2 YFSETQ. Trimming took 4 bases from V and 7 from J; bases not matched to a gene: 20. This CDR3 spans 17 amino acids. The CDR3 loop is CASSHIDRQGLYEEQYF. The CDR3 DNA sequence: TGCGCCAGCAGCCACATAGACAGACAGGGCCTATACGAGGAGCAGTACTTC.

This sequence joins TRBV28 and TRBJ1-5; 8 bases are shared with TRBD1. There are 18 residues in the CDR3. Germline V gene lookup returns CDR1 MDHEN and CDR2 SYDVKM. The V segment lost 6 bases and the J segment 0 bases; nucleotides outside the gene matches: 13. The CDR3 region has the DNA TGTGCCAGCAGCTTCGACAGGGGAGTCTCCTTTAGCAATCAGCCCCAGCATTTT. It codes for CASSFDRGVSFSNQPQHF.